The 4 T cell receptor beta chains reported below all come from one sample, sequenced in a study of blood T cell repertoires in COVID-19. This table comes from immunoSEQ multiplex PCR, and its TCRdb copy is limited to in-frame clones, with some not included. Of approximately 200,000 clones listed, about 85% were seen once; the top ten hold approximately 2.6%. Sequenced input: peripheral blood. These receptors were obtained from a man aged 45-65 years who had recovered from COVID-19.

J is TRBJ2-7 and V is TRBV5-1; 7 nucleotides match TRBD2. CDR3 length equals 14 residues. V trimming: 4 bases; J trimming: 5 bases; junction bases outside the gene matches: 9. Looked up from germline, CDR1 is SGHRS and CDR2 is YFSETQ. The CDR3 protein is CASSRGGPSDEQYF. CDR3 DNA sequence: TGCGCCAGCAGCAGGGGAGGGCCAAGCGACGAGCAGTACTTC.

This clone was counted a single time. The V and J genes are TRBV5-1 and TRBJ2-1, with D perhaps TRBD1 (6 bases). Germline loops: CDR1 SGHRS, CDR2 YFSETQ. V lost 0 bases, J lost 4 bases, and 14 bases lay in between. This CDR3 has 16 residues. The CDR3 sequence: CASSLAQGRSYNEQFF. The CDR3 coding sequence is TGCGCCAGCAGCTTGGCTCAGGGGCGATCTTACAATGAGCAGTTCTTC.

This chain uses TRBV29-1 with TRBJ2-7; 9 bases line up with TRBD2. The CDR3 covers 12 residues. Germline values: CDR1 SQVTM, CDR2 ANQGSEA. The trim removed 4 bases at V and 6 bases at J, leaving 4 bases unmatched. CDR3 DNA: TGCAGCGTTGGTCTAGCGGGAATCGAGCAGTACTTC. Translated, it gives CSVGLAGIEQYF.

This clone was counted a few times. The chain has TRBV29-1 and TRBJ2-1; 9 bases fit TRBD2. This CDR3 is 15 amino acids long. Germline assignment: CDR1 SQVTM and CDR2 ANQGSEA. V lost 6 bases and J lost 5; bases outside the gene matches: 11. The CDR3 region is CSVGISGSWDNEQFF. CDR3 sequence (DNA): TGCAGCGTAGGAATTAGCGGGAGTTGGGACAATGAGCAGTTCTTC.